This T cell receptor (beta chain) was retrieved from a study of T cells in Graves' hyperthyroidism and ophthalmopathy (dated by TCRdb to between 2018 and 2021). For the wider study: Peripheral blood samples were taken at the time of initial diagnosis, prior to any treatment. The 85 to 100 discovery patients were randomly split 7:3 into training and test sets. In more than 5 Graves' hyperthyroidism patients, the study also compared T-cell repertoires from thyroid tissue with T-cell repertoires from blood. Whether ophthalmopathy could be predicted prospectively was tested in an independent validation cohort made up of roughly 20 hyperthyroidism patients plus 17 patients who later progressed to ophthalmopathy. The paper describes TCR Vbeta CDR3 sequencing of around 140 peripheral blood samples, made up of approximately 40 ophthalmopathy patients, roughly 75 hyperthyroidism patients and some 17 progressor patients. TCR V-J signatures able to tell the groups apart were searched for in a discovery cohort of around 95 patients, of whom over 40 had Graves' ophthalmopathy and about 55 had stable Graves' hyperthyroidism. After sampling, hyperthyroidism patients received methimazole starting at 30 mg daily, and ophthalmopathy patients received high-dose intravenous methylprednisolone.

This clonotype was picked up many times. Its antigen is not yet known. Base qualities are not recorded, but no much larger clone differs from it by a single base. Amplification of TCR beta CDR3 regions was carried out from RNA transcripts. The first round of RT-PCR for the TCR CDR3 was performed with the HTBI primer set and the Qiagen OneStep RT-PCR kit. The libraries were constructed in a second round of multiplex PCR and then size-selected and purified. Sequencing of the libraries was done on an Illumina HiSeq2000 using paired-end 100 bp reads. In the source study's methods: SOAPnuke was used to process the raw data, with reads discarded if the reads contained adapters or uncalled bases, had a mean Phred below 15, or lacked an exact constant-primer or identifier match. COPE v1.2.5 was used to merge high-quality paired reads, and clonotypes were defined as unique nucleotide sequences. Clonotypes were aligned to IMGT TRBV, TRBD and TRBJ reference segments using MiTCR v1.1. Only V-J combinations with frequency above 0.0001, covering about 99% of repertoires, were analysed. A TCS score was defined as the ratio between F50 (clonal expansion) and ExV (chaos), using BLOSUM62-based TCRdist between CDR3 peptides within each V-J. Welch's t-statistics and random forest reduced approximately 520 V-J features to 10 to 15, which were used in a naive Bayes classifier (R e1071). TCRdb passed the public sequencing reads through fastp at Q25 and MiXCR, retaining productive beta sequences. CDR3 protein duplicates are merged, each entry listing the most common genes and DNA. TCRdb, rather than the study authors, made the V and J calls. Counted in this sample were around 350,000 distinct CDR3 sequences; 13% to 15% of them appeared once. Roughly a fifth of the sample comes from the top ten.

Moderately to severely active disease, a Clinical Activity Score of at least 3, a NOSPECS grade of at least 4, and a duration under 3 months were present in ophthalmopathy patients. Exclusion was applied to patients with uncontrolled infections, other autoimmune diseases, pregnancy or lactation. Diagnoses relied on clinical symptoms, serum thyroxine and TRAb, thyroid ultrasound and orbital computed tomography. PBMCs were isolated from 8 to 10 ml of fresh peripheral blood by Ficoll-Paque density gradient centrifugation. Trizol reagent was used to extract total RNA, and RNA quality was then checked on an Agilent 2100 Bioanalyzer. Broad study findings and their caveats: Ophthalmopathy was separated from stable hyperthyroidism by a 13 V-J signature model, with approximately 90% sensitivity and about 81% specificity obtained in cross-validation and 80%/75% obtained in testing. Sample size was not statistically predetermined, and blinding of investigators to group allocation was not performed. Most expanded thyroid clonotypes (frequency above 0.001) were also detected in blood, a finding suggesting that blood repertoires may reflect thyroid immune responses. During validation, the model predicted progression to ophthalmopathy a median of approximately six months ahead of onset, with 70.59% sensitivity and roughly 72% specificity.

V is cut by 5 bases and J by 5 bases, and the space between the germline ends is 13 bases. Taken from the germline V gene (reference sequence), the CDR1 and CDR2 loops are MNHEY and SMNVEV. The CDR3 contains 14 residues, cysteine and phenylalanine counted. CDR3 DNA is the only sequence kept; it has 42 bases, read in frame from the first base. Sequenced material: blood. The origin of this receptor is a woman aged 55-70 years with Graves' ophthalmopathy. Recombination joined TRBV27 with TRBJ1-3, and possibly TRBD1, on 5 matching bases. Read as DNA, the sequence is TGTGCCAGCAGTCCCGACAGTGCTCGAAACACCATATATTTT. It translates to CASSPDSARNTIYF.